The 28 T cell receptor beta chains below were found in one sample sequenced in a study of T cells after yellow fever vaccination. In TCRdb, the 5' RACE reads were re-called with MiXCR into one record per CDR3 protein. This table holds 500,000 to 700,000 distinct CDR3 sequences, under 25% found once. The sample consisted of PBMCs, taken 15 days after the yellow fever booster vaccination. Receptors originate from a man aged 30 to 45 who received the YFV17D yellow fever vaccine.

This chain joins TRBV3-1 and TRBJ2-2; D uncertain. Germline V gene data show CDR1 as LGHDT and CDR2 as YNNKEL (reference sequence). Deletions cut 4 bases from V and 3 bases from J, with 6 bases between. The CDR3 consists of 13 residues. The CDR3 bases are TGTGCCAGCAGCCGCGTGGACACCGGGGAGCTGTTTTTT. Translating gives CASSRVDTGELFF.

V is TRBV10-3 and J is TRBJ2-7; 11 positions match TRBD1. Trimming took 6 bases from V and 7 from J; bases not matched to a gene: 14. The germline CDR1 and CDR2 sequences are ENHRY and SYGVKD. The CDR3 extends over 16 amino acids. The CDR3, as DNA: TGTGCCATCAGCTCCGCGACCGGACAGGGGGCGAAAGAGCAGTACTTC. Translation: CAISSATGQGAKEQYF.

This clonotype was found a few times. V and J are TRBV29-1 and TRBJ2-2; 9 bases fit TRBD1. CDR1 and CDR2 from the germline V gene are SQVTM and ANQGSEA. J was trimmed by 7 bases and V by 7 bases; bases with no gene match: 4. CDR3 length: 12 residues. DNA of the CDR3: TGCAGCGGACAGGGGGAAGTCGGGGAGCTGTTTTTT. It encodes CSGQGEVGELFF.

There are many counts of this clonotype. CDR3 nucleotides: TGTGCCAGCAGCTTTGACCCGAGGTCCTACGAGCAGTACTTC. It codes for CASSFDPRSYEQYF. The chain combines TRBV27 with TRBJ2-7, with D uncertain. CDR1 and CDR2 (germline): MNHEY, SMNVEV (reference sequence). V lost 6 bases, J lost 1 base, and 13 bases lay in between. The CDR3 sequence is 14 residues long.

V gene TRBV29-1 combines with J gene TRBJ2-7; 7 nucleotides line up with TRBD2. This CDR3 is 11 amino acids long. V lost 7 bases, J lost 6 bases, and 6 bases stayed unmatched. CDR1 SQVTM and CDR2 ANQGSEA come from the germline V gene. The CDR3 DNA is TGCAGCGCAGAAGGCGGGGGCGAGCAGTACTTC. This sequence encodes CSAEGGGEQYF.

The chain joins TRBV11-2 to TRBJ2-1; 11 bases align to TRBD2. Trimming removed 4 bases from V and 3 bases from J; junction bases left unmatched: 17. Germline-derived CDR1 and CDR2 are SGHAT and FQNNGV. This CDR3 contains 20 residues. CDR3 coding DNA: TGTGCCAGCAGCTCCCGCCGGGGACGGCCGGGACTAGCGGACTACAATGAGCAGTTCTTC. This encodes CASSSRRGRPGLADYNEQFF.

This clonotype was counted between two and nine times. V is TRBV30 and J is TRBJ2-1; 12 positions agree with TRBD2. This CDR3 is 13 amino acids long. The V gene end was trimmed by 5 bases and the J gene end by 9 bases; junction bases not matched to a gene: 5. CDR1 is GTSNPN and CDR2 is SVGIG in the germline V gene (reference sequence). Here the CDR3 DNA reads TGTGCCTGGGCTAGCGGGAGGGGAATTGAGCAGTTCTTC. As protein: CAWASGRGIEQFF.

The sample holds a few counts of this clonotype. The chain recombines TRBV12-3 or TRBV12-4 with TRBJ2-7; 9 positions agree with TRBD1. CDR3 length: 13 residues. V was pared by 6 bases and J by 5 bases, with 5 bases of the junction left unmatched. CDR3 amino acids: CASRTGGVNEQYF. CDR3 nucleotides: TGTGCCAGCAGGACAGGGGGGGTTAACGAGCAGTACTTC.

This chain connects TRBV20-1 to TRBJ2-7; 9 bases align to TRBD2. Germline lookup yields CDR1 DFQATT and CDR2 SNEGSKA (reference sequence). This CDR3 spans 13 amino acids. V shed 6 bases and J 2 bases; nucleotides not matched to a gene: 5. The CDR3 DNA follows: TGCAGTGCCCGGACTAGCGTGGCCTACGAGCAGTACTTC. Protein product: CSARTSVAYEQYF.

The CDR3 DNA reads as TGTGCTAGTGGTTCTCCGACTAGCGGGAGGGCCGATCCCCCGGAGCAGTACTTC. It yields the protein CASGSPTSGRADPPEQYF. The chain uses TRBV12-5 and TRBJ2-7, with 14 bases aligning to TRBD2. Germline V gene data show CDR1 as LGHNT and CDR2 as FRNRAP. The CDR3 spans 18 residues. V lost 4 bases, J lost 7 bases, and 15 bases stayed unmatched.

The rearrangement uses TRBV3-1 and TRBJ1-1, with D possibly being TRBD1 (5 bases). The CDR3 runs to 15 residues. Germline-derived CDR1 and CDR2 are LGHDT and YNNKEL (reference sequence). Trimming left V 3 bases short and J 0 bases short, with 11 bases between. The CDR3 nucleotides are TGTGCCAGCAGCCAGCGAGTGACAGTGAACACTGAAGCTTTCTTT. It yields the protein CASSQRVTVNTEAFF. Based on the CDR3 plus reference TRBV3-1 and TRBJ1-1, the full variable domain is DTAVSQTPKYLVTQMGNDKSIKCEQNLGHDTMYWYKQDSKKFLKIMFSYNNKELIINETVPNRFSPKSPDKAHLNLHINSLELGDSAVYFCASSQRVTVNTEAFFGQGTRLTVV.

This chain uses TRBV7-2 with TRBJ2-7; TRBD2 agrees at 7 bases. CDR1 is SGHTA and CDR2 is FQGNSA in the germline V gene. With V trimmed by 3 bases and J by 0 bases, 5 bases remained unmatched. CDR3 size: 15 residues. The CDR3, as DNA: TGTGCCAGCAGCTTCGTAGCGGGTCCCTCCTACGAGCAGTACTTC. Amino acid sequence: CASSFVAGPSYEQYF.

The rearrangement joins TRBV15 to TRBJ2-2, with 8 bases aligning to TRBD2. V was clipped by 2 bases and J by 8 bases; unmatched bases: 10. This CDR3 is built from 16 residues. The germline V gene has CDR1 LNHNV and CDR2 YYDKDF (reference sequence). CDR3 nucleotide sequence: TGTGCCACCAGCAGATCCATCCAAGCGGGAGCTGGGGAGCTGTTTTTT. Protein product: CATSRSIQAGAGELFF. The complete variable domain, with remaining parts taken from reference TRBV15 and TRBJ2-2, reads DAMVIQNPRYQVTQFGKPVTLSCSQTLNHNVMYWYQQKSSQAPKLLFHYYDKDFNNEADTPDNFQSRRPNTSFCFLDIRSPGLGDTAMYLCATSRSIQAGAGELFFGEGSRLTVL.

CDR3 sequence (DNA): TGTGCCAGCAGCCTACAGGCGGCCGGCACAGATACGCAGTATTTT. Translated: CASSLQAAGTDTQYF. This chain joins TRBV6-1 and TRBJ2-3; D perhaps matches TRBD1 (5 bases). The germline V gene encodes CDR1 MNHNS and CDR2 SASEGT. This CDR3 comprises 15 residues. V was cut by 6 bases and J by 1 base, with 14 bases left in between.

The chain joins TRBV20-1 to TRBJ2-1; 7 positions agree with TRBD2. The CDR3 is 13 residues long. CDR1 is DFQATT, CDR2 SNEGSKA, per germline (reference sequence). J was trimmed by 9 bases and V by 2 bases; bases with no gene match: 7. The CDR3, as DNA: TGCAGTGCTAGAATACTAGCGTTTGGTGAGCAGTTCTTC. It encodes CSARILAFGEQFF.

This chain joins TRBV5-5 and TRBJ2-7; D is unresolved. The CDR3 length is 14 residues. Germline-derived CDR1 and CDR2 are SGHKS and YYEKEE (reference sequence). V was clipped by 0 bases and J by 2 bases, with 9 bases between them. The CDR3 DNA reads as TGTGCCAGCAGCTTGGCGCGGATGGCCTACGAGCAGTACTTC. Its translation: CASSLARMAYEQYF.

This clonotype was detected a few times. The rearrangement links TRBV4-3 to TRBJ2-2, with 8 bases lining up with TRBD2. CDR3 length equals 16 residues. The germline CDR1 and CDR2 sequences are LGHNA and YSLEER. V lost 1 base and J lost 4; bases outside the gene matches: 5. The CDR3 loop is CASSQVPGGVTGELFF. In nucleotides, the CDR3 is TGCGCCAGCAGCCAAGTGCCGGGAGGGGTCACCGGGGAGCTGTTTTTT.

The chain employs TRBV5-1 and TRBJ2-1; TRBD1 agrees at 9 bases. The V and J ends lost 0 bases and 8 bases, in that order; junction bases with no gene match: 6. The CDR3 is made up of 15 amino acids. The germline V gene encodes CDR1 SGHRS and CDR2 YFSETQ. The CDR3 DNA is TGCGCCAGCAGCTTGGTGGGGACAGGGTTCGATGAGCAGTTCTTC. Translating gives CASSLVGTGFDEQFF.

The chain couples TRBV14 to TRBJ2-1; the D is unclear. CDR1 and CDR2 (germline): SGHDN, FVKESK. CDR3 length: 13 amino acids. Deletions cut 2 bases from V and 7 bases from J, with 9 bases between. CDR3 residues: CASSQWLHNEQFF. In nucleotides, the CDR3 is TGTGCCAGCAGCCAATGGCTACATAATGAGCAGTTCTTC.

This clonotype was observed a handful of times. J is TRBJ1-3 and V is TRBV4-3; no clear D gene. The CDR3 runs to 19 residues. Trimming took off 1 base at V and 2 bases at J, with 21 bases between the two ends. The V gene's germline CDR1 is LGHNA and CDR2 YSLEER. The CDR3 nucleotides are TGCGCCAGCAGCCAAGCGAATTTTCTTCAGTCAGTGACTGGAAACACCATATATTTT. It is translated as CASSQANFLQSVTGNTIYF.

The table lists this clonotype with a few counts. The chain combines TRBV28 with TRBJ2-7; perhaps TRBD2 as D (6 bases). Deletions cut 5 bases from V and 3 bases from J, with 23 bases between. Germline assignment: CDR1 MDHEN and CDR2 SYDVKM. This CDR3 spans 17 amino acids. Here the CDR3 reads CASSGEPGAPLSYEQYF. The CDR3 DNA follows: TGTGCCAGCAGTGGTGAGCCGGGAGCCCCCCTCAGCTACGAGCAGTACTTC.

CDR3 in amino acids: CASSTSGRYNEQFF. CDR3 sequence (DNA): TGTGCCAGTAGTACTAGCGGGAGATACAATGAGCAGTTCTTC. V and J are TRBV19 and TRBJ2-1; 10 positions agree with TRBD2. V lost 4 bases, J lost 4 bases, and 1 base stayed unmatched. Germline CDR1 and CDR2: LNHDA and SQIVND (reference sequence). The CDR3 contains 14 residues.

The rearrangement joins TRBV10-3 to TRBJ2-3, with 9 bases matching TRBD1. Germline V CDR1 and CDR2: ENHRY, SYGVKD. The V gene end was trimmed by 8 bases and the J gene end by 4 bases; junction bases not matched to a gene: 4. The CDR3 sequence is 13 residues long. CDR3 loop: CAIRTGAADTQYF. The CDR3 DNA reads TGTGCCATCCGGACAGGGGCGGCAGATACGCAGTATTTT.

The chain carries TRBV27 and TRBJ1-2, with 8 bases identical to TRBD1. CDR1 and CDR2 from the germline V gene are MNHEY and SMNVEV (reference sequence). The J segment lost 5 bases and the V segment lost 2 bases, leaving 7 bases of the junction unmatched. The CDR3 is made up of 15 amino acids. Here the CDR3 reads CASSLVQGGWYGYTF. The CDR3 DNA is TGTGCCAGCAGTTTAGTACAGGGGGGTTGGTATGGCTACACCTTC.

This clonotype was seen a few times. CDR3 nucleotides: TGTGCCAGCAGTTTTAACGCCATCGGGGCCTACGAGCAGTACTTC. This codes for CASSFNAIGAYEQYF. J is TRBJ2-7 and V is TRBV27, with D maybe TRBD2 (5 bases). Germline CDR1 reads MNHEY; CDR2 reads SMNVEV (reference sequence). The CDR3 length is 15 residues. V lost 3 bases and J lost 2, with 14 bases in between.

The V and J genes are TRBV12-3 or TRBV12-4 and TRBJ2-3; D is unclear. The CDR3 is 13 residues long. Trimming took off 10 bases at V and 2 bases at J, with 13 bases between the two ends. Here the CDR3 reads CAIQFPLTDTQYF. The CDR3 coding sequence is TGTGCCATCCAATTCCCCCTCACAGATACGCAGTATTTT.

This clonotype was counted many times. The rearrangement links TRBV6-5 to TRBJ1-6, with D uncertain. This CDR3 is 15 amino acids long. Trimming took 1 base from V and 11 from J, leaving 15 bases between them. Germline values: CDR1 MNHEY, CDR2 SVGAGI. The CDR3 nucleotides are TGTGCCAGCAGTTACTTATTACAAGGCGAGCCACCCCTCCACTTT. Translated: CASSYLLQGEPPLHF.

The rearrangement links TRBV20-1 to TRBJ2-1, with TRBD1 identical over 9 bases. The junction had 10 bases not matched to a gene; V was cut back by 0 bases and J by 7 bases. Germline V CDR1 and CDR2: DFQATT, SNEGSKA (reference sequence). The CDR3 consists of 16 residues. The CDR3 DNA sequence: TGCAGTGCTAGAGATCACGGACAGGGGTATGGGAATGAGCAGTTCTTC. It yields the protein CSARDHGQGYGNEQFF.